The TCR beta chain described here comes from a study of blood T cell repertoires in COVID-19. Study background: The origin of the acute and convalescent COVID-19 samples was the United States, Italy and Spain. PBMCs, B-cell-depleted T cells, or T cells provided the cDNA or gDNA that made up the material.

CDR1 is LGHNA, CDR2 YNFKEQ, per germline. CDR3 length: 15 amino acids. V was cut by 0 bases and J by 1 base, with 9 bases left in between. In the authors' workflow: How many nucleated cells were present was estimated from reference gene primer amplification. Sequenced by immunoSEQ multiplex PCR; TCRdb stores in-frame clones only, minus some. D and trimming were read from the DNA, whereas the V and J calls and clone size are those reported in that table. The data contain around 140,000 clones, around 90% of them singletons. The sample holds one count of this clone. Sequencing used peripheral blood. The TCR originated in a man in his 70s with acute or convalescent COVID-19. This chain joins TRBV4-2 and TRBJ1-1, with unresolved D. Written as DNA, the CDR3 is TGTGCCAGCAGCCAAGATCGACACCCGAACACTGAAGCTTTCTTT. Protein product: CASSQDRHPNTEAFF.